Below, 19 T cell receptor beta chains from the same sample are listed, as sequenced in a study of blood T cell repertoires in COVID-19. Sequenced by immunoSEQ multiplex PCR; TCRdb stores in-frame clones only, minus some. Of fewer than 85,000 clones listed, roughly 80% are singletons. The sequenced sample consisted of peripheral blood. The origin of the receptors is an older woman with acute or convalescent COVID-19.

This chain uses TRBV11-2 with TRBJ2-1; TRBD2 matches at 9 bases. V lost 4 bases to trimming and J lost 2 bases; unmatched junction nucleotides: 6. The V gene's germline CDR1 is SGHAT and CDR2 FQNNGV. CDR3 size: 16 residues. Here the CDR3 reads CASSSGLAAAYNEQFF. In DNA form, the CDR3 reads TGTGCCAGCAGCTCGGGACTAGCTGCCGCCTACAATGAGCAGTTCTTC.

The chain employs TRBV24-1 and TRBJ2-1; TRBD2 aligns across 7 bases. The length of the CDR3 is 16 residues. After removal of 3 bases from V and 6 bases from J, the junction contained 10 bases not matched to a gene. The germline CDR1 and CDR2 sequences are KGHDR and SFDVKD. CDR3 sequence (DNA): TGTGCCACCAGTGATCCGCGGCGGGGAGGGATCAATGAGCAGTTCTTC. Amino acid sequence: CATSDPRRGGINEQFF.

There are many counts of this clone. The V call is TRBV7-9, the J call TRBJ1-5; D is uncertain. Per the germline V gene, CDR1 is SEHNR and CDR2 is FQNEAQ (reference sequence). The CDR3 totals 12 residues. The ends were cut back, 4 bases at V and 6 bases at J, with 7 bases in the middle. The CDR3 sequence: CASSSEAQPQHF. Written as DNA, the CDR3 is TGTGCCAGCAGCTCCGAGGCTCAGCCCCAGCATTTT.

V usage is TRBV28 and J usage is TRBJ1-4; D is unclear. CDR1 MDHEN and CDR2 SYDVKM come from the germline V gene. The CDR3 has 12 amino acids. Trimming took off 8 bases at V and 5 bases at J, with 9 bases between the two ends. The CDR3 DNA follows: TGTGCCAGCGACACTGGCAATGAAAAACTGTTTTTT. Amino acid sequence: CASDTGNEKLFF.

The rearrangement uses TRBV30 and TRBJ1-2; TRBD1 might be the D (6 bases). The V end was cut by 2 bases, the J end by 1 base, with 8 bases between. The CDR3 has 13 amino acids. CDR1 and CDR2 from the germline V gene are GTSNPN and SVGIG (reference sequence). This CDR3 reads CAWSTGLNYGYTF. DNA of the CDR3: TGTGCCTGGAGTACAGGGCTTAACTATGGCTACACCTTC.

This clone was recorded once. The rearrangement links TRBV11-2 to TRBJ1-4; a weak D match, TRBD1 (6 bases). V dropped 6 bases and J dropped 5 bases, with 19 bases sitting between them. Germline V gene lookup returns CDR1 SGHAT and CDR2 FQNNGV. The CDR3 contains 16 residues. The CDR3 coding sequence is TGTGCCAGCAGTTCATTCGAAGGACAGCGGAATGAAAAACTGTTTTTT. It translates to CASSSFEGQRNEKLFF.

J is TRBJ2-3 and V is TRBV14, with TRBD1 identical over 7 bases. Germline V gene sequence: CDR1 SGHDN, CDR2 FVKESK. This CDR3 has 16 residues. The ends lost 4 bases at V and 0 bases at J; junction bases unmatched: 7. Here the CDR3 reads CASSPRDSDSTDTQYF. CDR3 nucleotides: TGTGCCAGCAGCCCACGGGACAGCGATAGCACAGATACGCAGTATTTT. The whole variable domain, filled in from reference TRBV14 and TRBJ2-3, reads EAGVTQFPSHSVIEKGQTVTLRCDPISGHDNLYWYRRVMGKEIKFLLHFVKESKQDESGMPNNRFLAERTGGTYSTLKVQPAELEDSGVYFCASSPRDSDSTDTQYFGPGTRLTVL.

This clone has a single count. The V call is TRBV7-2, the J call TRBJ1-6; 8 bases match TRBD1. The CDR3 runs 15 residues. CDR1 SGHTA and CDR2 FQGNSA come from the germline V gene. The J segment lost 8 bases and the V segment lost 5 bases, leaving 8 bases of the junction unmatched. The CDR3 reads CASSPYGQGDSPLHF. Written as DNA, the CDR3 is TGTGCCAGCAGCCCCTATGGACAGGGCGATTCACCCCTCCACTTT. Together with reference TRBV7-2 and TRBJ1-6, the CDR3 gives the full variable domain: GAGVSQSPSNKVTEKGKDVELRCDPISGHTALYWYRQSLGQGLEFLIYFQGNSAPDKSGLPSDRFSAERTGGSVSTLTIQRTQQEDSAVYLCASSPYGQGDSPLHFGNGTRLTVT.

V usage is TRBV19 and J usage is TRBJ1-2; weak D call: TRBD1 (6 bases). Per germline, CDR1 LNHDA and CDR2 SQIVND (reference sequence). CDR3 length: 15 residues. V was shortened by 7 bases and J by 2 bases, with 17 bases between the two germline ends. The CDR3 nucleotides read TGTGCCAGTACACAGGGCCGGACCGCGAACTATGGCTACACCTTC. This translates into CASTQGRTANYGYTF.

This rearrangement joins TRBV5-4 to TRBJ2-5; D not certain. The CDR3 length is 12 residues. Germline V CDR1 and CDR2: SGHNT, YYREEE (reference sequence). V dropped 4 bases and J dropped 4 bases, with 8 bases sitting between them. CDR3 DNA sequence: TGTGCCAGCAGCCAGTATCGAGAGACCCAGTACTTC. Translation gives CASSQYRETQYF.

The CDR3 spells CASATGNGNEQFF. In nucleotides, the CDR3 is TGTGCCAGCGCGACAGGGAACGGCAATGAGCAGTTCTTC. This chain uses TRBV6-5 with TRBJ2-1; 7 nucleotides match TRBD1. Trimming cost V 8 bases and J 6 bases; bases outside gene matches: 7. The CDR3 consists of 13 residues. Germline V gene lookup returns CDR1 MNHEY and CDR2 SVGAGI.

The chain's CDR3 is CASSPVSGIEQYF. The CDR3 DNA follows: TGTGCCAGCTCACCGGTGTCAGGGATCGAGCAGTACTTC. The chain couples TRBV18 to TRBJ2-7; D is perhaps TRBD1 (5 bases). This CDR3 has 13 amino acids. Germline V gives CDR1 KGHSH, CDR2 LQKENI. V was pared by 3 bases and J by 6 bases, with 12 bases between. The variable domain in full, completed from reference TRBV18 and TRBJ2-7, reads NAGVMQNPRHLVRRRGQEARLRCSPMKGHSHVYWYRQLPEEGLKFMVYLQKENIIDESGMPKERFSAEFPKEGPSILRIQQVVRGDSAAYFCASSPVSGIEQYFGPGTRLTVT.

The chain has TRBV30 and TRBJ1-3; D not resolved. V lost 5 bases, J lost 0 bases, and 20 bases lay in between. Per germline, CDR1 GTSNPN and CDR2 SVGIG (reference sequence). The CDR3 spans 17 residues. The CDR3 nucleotides are TGTGCCTGGGGTCCGTGGCGGTTATTGTCCTCTGGAAACACCATATATTTT. Translation: CAWGPWRLLSSGNTIYF.

In this sample, this clone turned up once. The chain links TRBV19 to TRBJ1-2, with 7 bases that match TRBD1. V was pared by 4 bases and J by 2 bases, with 4 bases of the junction left unmatched. CDR1 is LNHDA, CDR2 SQIVND, per germline (reference sequence). CDR3 length: 14 residues. The CDR3 nucleotides are TGTGCCAGTAGTAATAACAGGGGAAACTATGGCTACACCTTC. Amino acids: CASSNNRGNYGYTF. Drawing the rest from reference TRBV19 and TRBJ1-2, the complete variable domain is DGGITQSPKYLFRKEGQNVTLSCEQNLNHDAMYWYRQDPGQGLRLIYYSQIVNDFQKGDIAEGYSVSREKKESFPLTVTSAQKNPTAFYLCASSNNRGNYGYTFGSGTRLTVV.

Here the CDR3 DNA reads TGTGCCACCAGCAGAGTGCGGGCGGACACTGAAGCTTTCTTT. Its protein is CATSRVRADTEAFF. The chain recombines TRBV15 with TRBJ1-1; no clear D gene. The CDR3 extends over 14 amino acids. Germline V gene lookup returns CDR1 LNHNV and CDR2 YYDKDF (reference sequence). Trimming removed 1 base at V and 3 bases at J, with 9 bases between.

This clone occurred a few times. This rearrangement joins TRBV5-6 to TRBJ1-2; 7 bases are shared with TRBD1. Germline V gene lookup returns CDR1 SGHDT and CDR2 YYEEEE. The CDR3 sequence is 14 residues long. V shed 4 bases, J shed 4 bases, and the junction held 7 bases outside the gene matches. The CDR3 DNA reads TGTGCCAGCAGCCGGGACAGACTTCCCTATGGCTACACCTTC. It is translated as CASSRDRLPYGYTF.

The V call is TRBV9, the J call TRBJ2-5; 9 positions match TRBD1. Trimming at V came to 4 bases and at J to 5 bases, leaving 6 bases not matched to a gene. The germline gives CDR1 SGDLS, CDR2 YYNGEE. There are 14 residues in the CDR3. This CDR3 is CASSPQGAYETQYF. The DNA for the CDR3 is TGTGCCAGCAGCCCACAGGGGGCATATGAGACCCAGTACTTC.

The chain links TRBV11-2 to TRBJ1-5; D remains ambiguous. CDR1 is SGHAT and CDR2 is FQNNGV in the germline V gene. V lost 5 bases and J lost 4, with 9 bases in between. The CDR3 totals 13 residues. CDR3 nucleotide sequence: TGTGCCAGCAGCCAATCCCCAAATCAGCCCCAGCATTTT. Encoded protein: CASSQSPNQPQHF. The whole variable domain, filled in from reference TRBV11-2 and TRBJ1-5, reads EAGVAQSPRYKIIEKRQSVAFWCNPISGHATLYWYQQILGQGPKLLIQFQNNGVVDDSQLPKDRFSAERLKGVDSTLKIQPAKLEDSAVYLCASSQSPNQPQHFGDGTRLSIL.

The V gene is TRBV5-6, the J gene TRBJ2-3; weak D call: TRBD1 (5 bases). The germline gives CDR1 SGHDT, CDR2 YYEEEE. This CDR3 comprises 16 residues. V was shortened by 0 bases and J by 3 bases, with 14 bases between the two germline ends. CDR3: CASSLVGREFTDTQYF. CDR3 in DNA: TGTGCCAGCAGCTTGGTTGGCAGGGAATTTACAGATACGCAGTATTTT.